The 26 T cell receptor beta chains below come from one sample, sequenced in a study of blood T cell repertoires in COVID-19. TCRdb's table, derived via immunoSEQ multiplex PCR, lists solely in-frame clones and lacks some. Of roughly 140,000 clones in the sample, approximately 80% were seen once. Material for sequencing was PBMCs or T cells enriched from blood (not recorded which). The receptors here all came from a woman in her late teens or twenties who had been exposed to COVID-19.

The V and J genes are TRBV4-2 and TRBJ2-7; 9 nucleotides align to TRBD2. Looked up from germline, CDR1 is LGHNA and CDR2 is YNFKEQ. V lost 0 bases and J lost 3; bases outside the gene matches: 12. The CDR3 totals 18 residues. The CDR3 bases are TGTGCCAGCAGCCAAGATTTCGGCCTAGCGGGAAGTCTCTACGAGCAGTACTTC. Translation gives CASSQDFGLAGSLYEQYF.

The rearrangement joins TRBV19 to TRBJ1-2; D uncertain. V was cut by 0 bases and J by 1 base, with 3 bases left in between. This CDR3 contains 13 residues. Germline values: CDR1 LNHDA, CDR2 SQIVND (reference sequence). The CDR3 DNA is TGTGCCAGTAGTATAGACCTTAACTATGGCTACACCTTC. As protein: CASSIDLNYGYTF.

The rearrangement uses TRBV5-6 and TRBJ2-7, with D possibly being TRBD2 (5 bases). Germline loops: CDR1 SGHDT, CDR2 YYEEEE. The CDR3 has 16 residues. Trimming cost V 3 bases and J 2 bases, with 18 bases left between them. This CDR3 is CASSSDTERSTYEQYF. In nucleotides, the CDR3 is TGTGCCAGCAGCTCGGATACTGAGCGGAGCACCTACGAGCAGTACTTC.

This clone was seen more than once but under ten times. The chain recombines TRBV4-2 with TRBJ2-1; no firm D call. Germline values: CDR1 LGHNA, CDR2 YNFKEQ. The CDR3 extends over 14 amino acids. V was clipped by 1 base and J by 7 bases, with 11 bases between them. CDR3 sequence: CASSQADKVNEQFF. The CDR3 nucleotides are TGTGCCAGCAGCCAAGCTGACAAGGTAAATGAGCAGTTCTTC.

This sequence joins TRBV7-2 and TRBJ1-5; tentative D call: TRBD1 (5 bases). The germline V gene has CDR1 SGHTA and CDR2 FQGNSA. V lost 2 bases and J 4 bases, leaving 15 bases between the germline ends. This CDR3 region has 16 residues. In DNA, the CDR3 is TGTGCCAGCAGCTTAAGGGTCAGACCAGGGAATCAGCCCCAGCATTTT. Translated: CASSLRVRPGNQPQHF.

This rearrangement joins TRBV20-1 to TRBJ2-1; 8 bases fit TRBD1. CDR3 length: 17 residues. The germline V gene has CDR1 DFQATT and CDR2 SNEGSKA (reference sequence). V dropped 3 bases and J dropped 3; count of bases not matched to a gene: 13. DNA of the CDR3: TGCAGTGCTAGTTTCCAAAGGCGGGACAGGAACTACAATGAGCAGTTCTTC. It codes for CSASFQRRDRNYNEQFF.

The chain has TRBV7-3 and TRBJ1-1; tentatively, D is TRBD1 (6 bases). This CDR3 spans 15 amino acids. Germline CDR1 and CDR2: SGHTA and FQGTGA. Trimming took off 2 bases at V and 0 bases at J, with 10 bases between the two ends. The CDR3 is CASSLQGTVNTEAFF. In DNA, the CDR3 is TGTGCCAGCAGCTTACAGGGGACGGTGAACACTGAAGCTTTCTTT.

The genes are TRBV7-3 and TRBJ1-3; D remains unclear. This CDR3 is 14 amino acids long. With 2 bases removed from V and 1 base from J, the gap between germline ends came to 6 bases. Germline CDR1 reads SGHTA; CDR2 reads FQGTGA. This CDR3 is CASSLHGSGNTIYF. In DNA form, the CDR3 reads TGTGCCAGCAGCTTACACGGTTCTGGAAACACCATATATTTT.

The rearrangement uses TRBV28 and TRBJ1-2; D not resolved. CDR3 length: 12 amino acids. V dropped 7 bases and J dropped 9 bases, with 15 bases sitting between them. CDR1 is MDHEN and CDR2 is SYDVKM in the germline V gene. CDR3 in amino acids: CASTTGGVRYTF. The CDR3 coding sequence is TGTGCCAGCACCACGGGAGGAGTTCGCTACACCTTC.

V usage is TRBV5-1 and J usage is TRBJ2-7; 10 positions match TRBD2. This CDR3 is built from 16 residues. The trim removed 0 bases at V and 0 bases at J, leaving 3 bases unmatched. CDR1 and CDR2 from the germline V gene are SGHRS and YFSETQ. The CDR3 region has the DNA TGCGCCAGCAGCTTGGGGCTAGCGGGAGCCTCCTACGAGCAGTACTTC. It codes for CASSLGLAGASYEQYF.

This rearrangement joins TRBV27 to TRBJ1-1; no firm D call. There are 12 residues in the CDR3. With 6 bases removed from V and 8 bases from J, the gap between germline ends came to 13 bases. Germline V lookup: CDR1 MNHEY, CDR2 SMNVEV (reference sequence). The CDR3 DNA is TGTGCCAGCAGCACCGCCGGGTCCGAAGCTTTCTTT. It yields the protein CASSTAGSEAFF.

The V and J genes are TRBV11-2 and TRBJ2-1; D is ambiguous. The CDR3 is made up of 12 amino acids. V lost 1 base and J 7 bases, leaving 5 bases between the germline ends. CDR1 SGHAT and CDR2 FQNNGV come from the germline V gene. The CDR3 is CASSLVINEQFF. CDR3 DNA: TGTGCCAGCAGCTTAGTAATAAATGAGCAGTTCTTC.

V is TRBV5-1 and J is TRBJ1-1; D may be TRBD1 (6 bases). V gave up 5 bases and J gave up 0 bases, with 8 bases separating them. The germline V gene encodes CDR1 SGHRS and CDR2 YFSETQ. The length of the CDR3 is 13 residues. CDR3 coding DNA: TGCGCCAGCAGTCGGACAGTGAACACTGAAGCTTTCTTT. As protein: CASSRTVNTEAFF.

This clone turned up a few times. In DNA, the CDR3 is TGTGCCAGCAGCGTAGGAGTAAATTCCTACGAGCAGTACTTC. Translation gives CASSVGVNSYEQYF. J is TRBJ2-7 and V is TRBV9; D remains ambiguous. The V end lost 0 bases, the J end lost 1 base, and 8 bases lay between the germline ends. The CDR3 sequence is 14 residues long. Germline V lookup: CDR1 SGDLS, CDR2 YYNGEE. The entire variable domain, with the rest obtained from reference TRBV9 and TRBJ2-7, is as follows: DSGVTQTPKHLITATGQRVTLRCSPRSGDLSVYWYQQSLDQGLQFLIQYYNGEERAKGNILERFSAQQFPDLHSELNLSSLELGDSALYFCASSVGVNSYEQYFGPGTRLTVT.

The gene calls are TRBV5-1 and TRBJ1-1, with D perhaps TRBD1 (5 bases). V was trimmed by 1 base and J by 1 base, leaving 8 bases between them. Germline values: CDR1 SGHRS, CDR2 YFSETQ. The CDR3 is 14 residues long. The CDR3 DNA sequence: TGCGCCAGCAGCTTGAGACAGCCGAACACTGAAGCTTTCTTT. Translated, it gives CASSLRQPNTEAFF.

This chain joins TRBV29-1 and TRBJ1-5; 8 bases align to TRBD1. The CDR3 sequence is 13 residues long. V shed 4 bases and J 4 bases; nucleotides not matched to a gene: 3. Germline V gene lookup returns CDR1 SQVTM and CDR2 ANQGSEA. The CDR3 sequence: CSVGTGLNQPQHF. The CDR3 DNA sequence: TGCAGCGTTGGGACAGGGTTAAATCAGCCCCAGCATTTT.

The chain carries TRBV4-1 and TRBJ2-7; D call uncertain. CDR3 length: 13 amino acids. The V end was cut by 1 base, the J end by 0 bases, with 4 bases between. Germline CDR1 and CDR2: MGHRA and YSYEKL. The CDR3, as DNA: TGCGCCAGCAGCCAAGTCAGCTCCTACGAGCAGTACTTC. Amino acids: CASSQVSSYEQYF.

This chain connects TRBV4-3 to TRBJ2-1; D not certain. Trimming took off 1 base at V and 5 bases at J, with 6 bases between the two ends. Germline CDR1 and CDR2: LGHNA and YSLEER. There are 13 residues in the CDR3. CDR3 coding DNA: TGCGCCAGCAGCCAAGTCCCTAACAATGAGCAGTTCTTC. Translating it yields CASSQVPNNEQFF.

Here the CDR3 reads CASSWAGFNTGELFF. CDR3 sequence (DNA): TGCGCCAGCAGCTGGGCAGGGTTCAACACCGGGGAGCTGTTTTTT. The chain has TRBV5-1 and TRBJ2-2, with a weak D call TRBD1 (5 bases). Per the germline V gene, CDR1 is SGHRS and CDR2 is YFSETQ. This CDR3 comprises 15 residues. V lost 3 bases and J lost 2, with 11 bases in between.

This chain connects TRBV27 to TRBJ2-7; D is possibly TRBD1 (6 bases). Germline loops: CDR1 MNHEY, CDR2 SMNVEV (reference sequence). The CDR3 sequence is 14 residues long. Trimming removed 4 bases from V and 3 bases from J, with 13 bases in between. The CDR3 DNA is TGTGCCAGCAGTTATAGACAGGTTGACTACGAGCAGTACTTC. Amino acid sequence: CASSYRQVDYEQYF.

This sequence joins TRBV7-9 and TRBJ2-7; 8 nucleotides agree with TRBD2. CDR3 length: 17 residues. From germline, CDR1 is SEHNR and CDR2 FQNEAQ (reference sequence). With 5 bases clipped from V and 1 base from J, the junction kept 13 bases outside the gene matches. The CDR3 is CASSGAKTGGPSYEQYF. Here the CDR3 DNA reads TGTGCCAGCAGCGGAGCTAAAACGGGAGGGCCTTCCTACGAGCAGTACTTC. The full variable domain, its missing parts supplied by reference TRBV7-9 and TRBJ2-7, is DTGVSQNPRHKITKRGQNVTFRCDPISEHNRLYWYRQTLGQGPEFLTYFQNEAQLEKSRLLSDRFSAERPKGSFSTLEIQRTEQGDSAMYLCASSGAKTGGPSYEQYFGPGTRLTVT.

The CDR3: CASGLGGGAGATDTQYF. In nucleotides, the CDR3 is TGTGCTAGTGGTTTGGGCGGTGGAGCGGGAGCGACAGATACGCAGTATTTT. The rearrangement joins TRBV12-5 to TRBJ2-3; 8 positions agree with TRBD2. V was clipped by 1 base and J by 3 bases; unmatched bases: 9. In germline, CDR1 is LGHNT, CDR2 FRNRAP. This CDR3 has 17 residues. Full variable domain (missing parts from reference TRBV12-5 and TRBJ2-3): DARVTQTPRHKVTEMGQEVTMRCQPILGHNTVFWYRQTMMQGLELLAYFRNRAPLDDSGMPKDRFSAEMPDATLATLKIQPSEPRDSAVYFCASGLGGGAGATDTQYFGPGTRLTVL.

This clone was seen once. CDR3 bases: TGCGCCAGCAGCCAAGCAGATCCTAGCTCTGGAAACACCATATATTTT. Its translation: CASSQADPSSGNTIYF. The gene calls are TRBV4-1 and TRBJ1-3; D gene unclear. The CDR3 runs to 16 residues. Germline assignment: CDR1 MGHRA and CDR2 YSYEKL. Trimming removed 1 base from V and 0 bases from J, with 10 bases in between.

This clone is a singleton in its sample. The DNA for the CDR3 is TGTGCCAGCAGCTTATTCGGACAGGCTAGTAGCGGGGAGCTGTTTTTT. The encoded protein is CASSLFGQASSGELFF. The chain is built from TRBV7-2 and TRBJ2-2; 7 positions match TRBD1. This CDR3 comprises 16 residues. CDR1 and CDR2 (germline): SGHTA, FQGNSA. With 2 bases clipped from V and 7 bases from J, the junction kept 10 bases outside the gene matches.

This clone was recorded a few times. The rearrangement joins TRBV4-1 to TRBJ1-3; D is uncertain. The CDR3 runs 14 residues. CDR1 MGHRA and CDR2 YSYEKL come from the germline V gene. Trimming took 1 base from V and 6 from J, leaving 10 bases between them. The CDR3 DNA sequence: TGCGCCAGCAGCCAAGTAAGCGGATTAAACACCATATATTTT. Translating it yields CASSQVSGLNTIYF.

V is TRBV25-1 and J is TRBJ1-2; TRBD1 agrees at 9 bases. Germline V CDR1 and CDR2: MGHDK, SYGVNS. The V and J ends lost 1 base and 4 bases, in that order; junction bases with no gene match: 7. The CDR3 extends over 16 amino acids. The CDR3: CASSESTRTGAYGYTF. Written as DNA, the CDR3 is TGTGCCAGCAGTGAATCAACCCGGACAGGGGCCTATGGCTACACCTTC.